What follows is one T cell receptor beta chain and its context. This record comes from a study of blood T cell repertoires in COVID-19. Sequencing used immunoSEQ multiplex PCR; TCRdb keeps in-frame clones, though not all of them. The sample has about 110,000 clones, approximately 84% seen once. The CDR3 is 13 amino acids. Germline V CDR1 and CDR2: SQVTM, ANQGSEA. V was clipped by 7 bases and J by 1 base, with 13 bases between them. The clonotype originates from a human donor in a cohort sampled during active COVID-19. The sample was peripheral blood. V is TRBV29-1 and J is TRBJ1-1, with D maybe TRBD1 (6 bases). The CDR3 DNA sequence: TGCAGCGCAACTCGACAGGCGAACACTGAAGCTTTCTTT. Protein product: CSATRQANTEAFF.